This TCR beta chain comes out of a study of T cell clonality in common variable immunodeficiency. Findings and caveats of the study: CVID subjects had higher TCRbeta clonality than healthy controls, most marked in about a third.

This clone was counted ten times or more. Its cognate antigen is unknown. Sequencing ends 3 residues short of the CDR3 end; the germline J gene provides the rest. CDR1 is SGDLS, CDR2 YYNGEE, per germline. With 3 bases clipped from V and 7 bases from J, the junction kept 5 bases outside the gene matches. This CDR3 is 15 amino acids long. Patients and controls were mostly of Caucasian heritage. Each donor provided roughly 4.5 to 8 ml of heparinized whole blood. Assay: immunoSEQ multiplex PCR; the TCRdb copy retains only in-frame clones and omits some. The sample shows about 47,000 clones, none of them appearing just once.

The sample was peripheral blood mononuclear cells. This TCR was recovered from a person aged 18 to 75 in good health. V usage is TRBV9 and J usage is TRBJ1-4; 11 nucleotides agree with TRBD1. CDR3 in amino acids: CASSASGTGGEKLFF. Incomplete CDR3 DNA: TGTGCCAGCAGCGCGTCCGGGACAGGGGGTGAAAAA.